Below, 18 T cell receptor beta chains from the same sample are listed, as sequenced in a study of CD8 T cells in ankylosing spondylitis. One entry per CDR3 protein results from TCRdb running MiXCR on the 5' RACE reads. The repertoire consists of around 340,000 distinct CDR3 sequences, with 20% to 25% occurring once and the leading ten covering roughly 14%. The sample taken for sequencing was blood, either unsorted or a sorted T cell fraction (not recorded which). The receptors originated from a male donor with ankylosing spondylitis or in good health (not recorded which).

The chain is built from TRBV12-3 or TRBV12-4 and TRBJ1-4; weak D call: TRBD1 (6 bases). The length of the CDR3 is 12 residues. Trimming left V 9 bases short and J 8 bases short, with 13 bases between. In nucleotides, the CDR3 is TGTGCCAGTGGGGGGGCTCTCGAAAAACTGTTTTTT. Protein product: CASGGALEKLFF.

J is TRBJ2-6 and V is TRBV20-1, with TRBD1 matching 8 bases. The CDR3 runs to 17 residues. Germline V gene sequence: CDR1 DFQATT, CDR2 SNEGSKA (reference sequence). Trimming cost V 0 bases and J 0 bases; bases outside gene matches: 4. The CDR3 bases are TGCAGTGCTAGAGATCGGACAGGGATCTCTGGGGCCAACGTCCTGACTTTC. Its translation: CSARDRTGISGANVLTF.

V gene TRBV15 combines with J gene TRBJ1-1; D unclear. The CDR3 length is 13 residues. Looked up from germline, CDR1 is LNHNV and CDR2 is YYDKDF (reference sequence). The V and J ends lost 1 base and 1 base respectively, with 4 bases between them. The CDR3 DNA is TGTGCCACCAGCAGAGCGGGGAACACTGAAGCTTTCTTT. Translating it yields CATSRAGNTEAFF. Complete variable domain (other parts from reference TRBV15 and TRBJ1-1): DAMVIQNPRYQVTQFGKPVTLSCSQTLNHNVMYWYQQKSSQAPKLLFHYYDKDFNNEADTPDNFQSRRPNTSFCFLDIRSPGLGDTAMYLCATSRAGNTEAFFGQGTRLTVV.

This chain links TRBV21-1 with TRBJ2-5; the D call in the table, TRBD1, was not verified against the DNA. TRBV21-1 is flagged as a pseudogene. This CDR3 has 19 amino acids. CDR3 loop: CASSEKPYERGPIEETQYF. Here the CDR3 DNA reads TGTGCCAGCAGCGAAAAACCCTACGAAAGGGGGCCGATAGAAGAGACCCAGTACTTC.

This chain joins TRBV12-3 or TRBV12-4 and TRBJ2-7; the match to TRBD1 covers 9 bases. The CDR3 runs 15 residues. The V and J ends lost 5 bases and 2 bases, in that order; junction bases with no gene match: 7. The CDR3 DNA sequence: TGTGCCAGCAGTCTCCGGGACAGGGCCCCCTACGAGCAGTACTTC. Encoded protein: CASSLRDRAPYEQYF.

The rearrangement uses TRBV20-1 and TRBJ2-7; 8 positions match TRBD1. This CDR3 is built from 13 residues. Germline values: CDR1 DFQATT, CDR2 SNEGSKA (reference sequence). After removal of 2 bases from V and 3 bases from J, the junction contained 3 bases not matched to a gene. The CDR3 here is CSARTGGNYEQYF. CDR3 in DNA: TGCAGTGCTAGAACAGGGGGGAACTACGAGCAGTACTTC.

J is TRBJ2-1 and V is TRBV20-1, with 8 bases fitting TRBD2. Germline V gene sequence: CDR1 DFQATT, CDR2 SNEGSKA (reference sequence). V shed 6 bases, J shed 4 bases, and the junction held 11 bases outside the gene matches. The length of the CDR3 is 15 residues. The DNA for the CDR3 is TGCAGTGCGGAGGGCGGGGGGCCCCCTTACAATGAGCAGTTCTTC. Translated, it gives CSAEGGGPPYNEQFF.

This chain links TRBV29-1 with TRBJ2-7; D uncertain. Trimming took off 0 bases at V and 0 bases at J, with 3 bases between the two ends. Looked up from germline, CDR1 is SQVTM and CDR2 is ANQGSEA. The CDR3 is 12 residues long. The CDR3 DNA reads as TGCAGCGTTGAAGACGTCTCCTACGAGCAGTACTTC. Encoded protein: CSVEDVSYEQYF.

The CDR3, as DNA: TGTGCCAGCAGTGAATTCGGGGGGGGGAAAGAGACCCAGTACTTC. Translation: CASSEFGGGKETQYF. This chain connects TRBV2 to TRBJ2-5, with TRBD2 matching 8 bases. Germline V gene sequence: CDR1 SNHLY, CDR2 FYNNEI. The J segment lost 3 bases and the V segment lost 2 bases, leaving 5 bases of the junction unmatched. The CDR3 has 15 residues. Full variable domain (remainder filled in from reference TRBV2 and TRBJ2-5): EPEVTQTPSHQVTQMGQEVILRCVPISNHLYFYWYRQILGQKVEFLVSFYNNEISEKSEIFDDQFSVERPDGSNFTLKIRSTKLEDSAMYFCASSEFGGGKETQYFGPGTRLLVL.

The chain links TRBV12-3 or TRBV12-4 to TRBJ1-2, with 12 bases that match TRBD1. The CDR3 length is 15 residues. Trimming took 3 bases from V and 3 from J; bases not matched to a gene: 2. The CDR3 bases are TGTGCCAGCAGTTTGGGGACAGGGGGCTACTATGGCTACACCTTC. Translation gives CASSLGTGGYYGYTF.

In this sample, this clonotype turned up a few times. V is TRBV20-1 and J is TRBJ2-4, with D perhaps matching TRBD1 (7 bases). V was cut by 6 bases and J by 3 bases, with 21 bases left in between. The germline CDR1 and CDR2 sequences are DFQATT and SNEGSKA (reference sequence). CDR3 size: 16 residues. For the CDR3, the DNA is TGCAGTGCCCCCCGCCAGGGGGGAATGGGCAAAAACATTCAGTACTTC. Amino acids: CSAPRQGGMGKNIQYF.

The J gene is TRBJ2-5, the V gene TRBV3-1; D assignment may be TRBD1 or TRBD2 (6 bases each). The germline V gene has CDR1 LGHDT and CDR2 YNNKEL (reference sequence). V was trimmed by 1 base and J by 5 bases, leaving 11 bases between them. This CDR3 has 14 amino acids. For the CDR3, the DNA is TGTGCCAGCAGCCAAGCGGGGGCTCGGGAGACCCAGTACTTC. Residues: CASSQAGARETQYF.

The chain uses TRBV28 and TRBJ2-4; TRBD1 matches 8 bases. Trimming removed 2 bases from V and 3 bases from J; junction bases left unmatched: 15. The germline gives CDR1 MDHEN, CDR2 SYDVKM. This CDR3 has 19 residues. Written as DNA, the CDR3 is TGTGCCAGCAGTTTACCCCGGACAGGGTGGGGTAATTTCAAAAACATTCAGTACTTC. It encodes CASSLPRTGWGNFKNIQYF.

This clonotype occurred a few times. The rearrangement uses TRBV30 and TRBJ2-7; D not resolved. Trimming stripped 3 bases from V and 0 bases from J, with 15 bases between. The CDR3 spans 15 residues. Germline V gene data show CDR1 as GTSNPN and CDR2 as SVGIG (reference sequence). The CDR3 spells CAWRDGWISSYEQYF. As DNA, the CDR3 is TGTGCCTGGAGGGACGGATGGATAAGCTCCTACGAGCAGTACTTC.

In this sample, this clonotype turned up a few times. V is TRBV7-9 and J is TRBJ2-5, with D perhaps TRBD1 or TRBD2 (5 bases each). The length of the CDR3 is 14 residues. V was shortened by 2 bases and J by 7 bases, with 14 bases between the two germline ends. The germline gives CDR1 SEHNR, CDR2 FQNEAQ (reference sequence). The CDR3 DNA is TGTGCCAGCAGCTTACTCTTGGGGGACGCGACCCAGTACTTC. It codes for CASSLLLGDATQYF.

The chain recombines TRBV7-9 with TRBJ2-3, with a tentative D call TRBD2 (6 bases). The CDR3 has 16 residues. V shed 4 bases and J shed 0 bases, with 14 bases lying between them. Germline loops: CDR1 SEHNR, CDR2 FQNEAQ (reference sequence). The CDR3 protein is CASSSLEGPSTDTQYF. The CDR3 region has the DNA TGTGCCAGCAGCTCACTGGAGGGCCCTAGCACAGATACGCAGTATTTT. Complete variable domain (other parts from reference TRBV7-9 and TRBJ2-3): DTGVSQNPRHKITKRGQNVTFRCDPISEHNRLYWYRQTLGQGPEFLTYFQNEAQLEKSRLLSDRFSAERPKGSFSTLEIQRTEQGDSAMYLCASSSLEGPSTDTQYFGPGTRLTVL.

This rearrangement joins TRBV7-6 to TRBJ2-3, with D unresolved. The germline V gene has CDR1 SGHVS and CDR2 FNYEAQ. The CDR3 spans 16 residues. Between the trimmed V and J ends, which lost 2 bases and 2 bases, there was a span of 14 bases. CDR3 nucleotide sequence: TGTGCCAGCAGCTTAAGCCAGAATCCTTACACAGATACGCAGTATTTT. Amino acids: CASSLSQNPYTDTQYF.

This chain links TRBV28 with TRBJ2-7; 8 bases are a match to TRBD1. V lost 4 bases and J lost 2; bases outside the gene matches: 10. Germline V gives CDR1 MDHEN, CDR2 SYDVKM. The CDR3 loop spans 16 amino acids. The CDR3 DNA reads as TGTGCCAGCAGTTCCTCGACAGGGGTGGGCCCCTACGAGCAGTACTTC. It is translated as CASSSSTGVGPYEQYF.